The 2 T cell receptor beta chains listed next were all sequenced from one sample in a study of human T cells and chemical hapten exposure. TCRdb called the 5' RACE reads again in MiXCR, with one record for every CDR3 protein. Here the sample spans about 120,000 distinct CDR3 sequences, approximately 19% being singletons. Unfractionated whole blood yielded the extracted total RNA. The source of these receptors is a human donor in good health.

On this clonotype: A junction end diverges from the germline sequence, so it may reflect a read error. V and J are TRBV10-3 and TRBJ1-4; D ambiguous. CDR3 length equals 12 residues. Germline V gene data show CDR1 as ENHRY and CDR2 as SYGVKD. The CDR3 region is CAAGWGNENLFF. The CDR3 coding sequence is TGTGCCGCCGGCTGGGGTAATGAAAACCTGTTTTTT.

The V call is TRBV5-1, the J call TRBJ2-1; possible D gene TRBD1, 6 bases. The V end was cut by 4 bases, the J end by 6 bases, with 20 bases between. Germline V CDR1 and CDR2: SGHRS, YFSETQ. The CDR3 totals 16 residues. Written as DNA, the CDR3 is TGCGCCAGCAGCCGAGGGGGTAGGGAATGGTCCAATGAGCAGTTCTTC. Amino acid sequence: CASSRGGREWSNEQFF.